A selection of T cell receptor beta chains follows, all from one sample in a study of blood T cells in healthy people across ages. TCRdb analysed the 5' RACE reads with MiXCR anew, one entry per CDR3 protein. The table records about 580,000 distinct CDR3 sequences, under 55% of them present only once. Material for sequencing was blood. These receptors originate from an elderly man in good health. Both conserved end residues are part of each CDR3. The D gene is left open where the match is weak. Clone size is shown for a subset of rows, as once, few, many or a class of expanded clone.

v_gene: TRBV7-2
j_gene: TRBJ2-1
d_gene: .
abundance: .
CDR3nt: TGTGCCAGCAGCTTACAGCGGGCTTACAATGAGCAGTTCTTC
CDR3aa: CASSLQRAYNEQFF

v_gene: TRBV6-5
j_gene: TRBJ2-3
d_gene: .
abundance: many
CDR3nt: TGTGCCAGCAGCACGATTCGCACAGATACGCAGTATTTT
CDR3aa: CASSTIRTDTQYF

v_gene: TRBV7-9
j_gene: TRBJ2-7
d_gene: .
abundance: .
CDR3nt: TGTGCCAGCAGCTATCCGCAACTCTACGAGCAGTACTTC
CDR3aa: CASSYPQLYEQYF

v_gene: TRBV6-5
j_gene: TRBJ2-7
d_gene: .
abundance: many
CDR3nt: TGTGCCAGCAGTTACTCGAATGAAGGAGCGGGTCCCACCTACGAGCAGTACTTC
CDR3aa: CASSYSNEGAGPTYEQYF

v_gene: TRBV7-7
j_gene: TRBJ2-5
d_gene: TRBD2
abundance: .
CDR3nt: TGTGCTAGCAGCGGGGCCCAAGGGGAGACCCAGTACTTC
CDR3aa: CASSGAQGETQYF

v_gene: TRBV29-1
j_gene: TRBJ2-5
d_gene: .
abundance: .
CDR3nt: TGCAGCGTTGAGAGGGCGGGACGGGAGACCCAGTACTTC
CDR3aa: CSVERAGRETQYF

v_gene: TRBV20-1
j_gene: TRBJ1-1
d_gene: .
abundance: .
CDR3nt: TGCAGTGCTAGAGGGGGGGGTTCTTACATGAACACTGAAGCTTTCTTT
CDR3aa: CSARGGGSYMNTEAFF

v_gene: TRBV4-2
j_gene: TRBJ1-1
d_gene: TRBD1
abundance: few
CDR3nt: TGTGCCAGCAGCCTACGTACAGGGGAGACTGAAGCTTTCTTT
CDR3aa: CASSLRTGETEAFF

v_gene: TRBV2
j_gene: TRBJ1-4
d_gene: .
abundance: .
CDR3nt: TGTGCCAGCAGTGGCGGGTTTGAAAAACTGTTTTTT
CDR3aa: CASSGGFEKLFF

v_gene: TRBV7-2
j_gene: TRBJ1-5
d_gene: .
abundance: few
CDR3nt: TGTGCCAGCAGCTCTCTCAGGGACCAGCCCCAGCATTTT
CDR3aa: CASSSLRDQPQHF

v_gene: TRBV20-1
j_gene: TRBJ2-3
d_gene: TRBD1
abundance: few
CDR3nt: TGCAGTGCTAGATCCGGGACAGCAGATACGCAGTATTTT
CDR3aa: CSARSGTADTQYF

v_gene: TRBV24-1
j_gene: TRBJ1-2
d_gene: .
abundance: few
CDR3nt: TGTGCCACCAGTGATCGCGGGGAGGGAAGCTACACCTTC
CDR3aa: CATSDRGEGSYTF

v_gene: TRBV6-6
j_gene: TRBJ2-3
d_gene: TRBD1
abundance: many
CDR3nt: TGTGCCAGCCGCAGGGACAGGGCGACAGATACGCAGTATTTT
CDR3aa: CASRRDRATDTQYF

v_gene: TRBV12-3/TRBV12-4
j_gene: TRBJ1-2
d_gene: .
abundance: .
CDR3nt: TGTGCCAGCAGTTTGTTGCTACAGGGCTATGGCTACACCTTC
CDR3aa: CASSLLLQGYGYTF

v_gene: TRBV20-1
j_gene: TRBJ1-1
d_gene: .
abundance: .
CDR3nt: TGCAGTGCTAGTCAGGGGAGTAGGACTGAAGCTTTCTTT
CDR3aa: CSASQGSRTEAFF

v_gene: TRBV15
j_gene: TRBJ2-5
d_gene: .
abundance: .
CDR3nt: TGTACCACCAGCAGAGATCGGCCGGTGAAACAAGAGACCCAGTACTTC
CDR3aa: CTTSRDRPVKQETQYF

v_gene: TRBV6-6
j_gene: TRBJ1-1
d_gene: .
abundance: .
CDR3nt: TGTACCAGCAGTTACTTCCGGATGAACACTGAAGCTTTCTTT
CDR3aa: CTSSYFRMNTEAFF

v_gene: TRBV6-6
j_gene: TRBJ1-5
d_gene: TRBD1
abundance: .
CDR3nt: TGTGCCAGCAGCTCCGGGACAGCGAGTAGCAATCAGCCCCAGCATTTT
CDR3aa: CASSSGTASSNQPQHF

v_gene: TRBV7-2
j_gene: TRBJ2-2
d_gene: .
abundance: .
CDR3nt: TGTGCCAGCAGGCGGCAGGGAGATGCCGGGGAGCTGTTTTTT
CDR3aa: CASRRQGDAGELFF

v_gene: TRBV14
j_gene: TRBJ2-7
d_gene: .
abundance: few
CDR3nt: TGTGCCAGCAGTACCTTCGGGTCCGCCTACGAGCAGTACTTC
CDR3aa: CASSTFGSAYEQYF

v_gene: TRBV4-3
j_gene: TRBJ2-1
d_gene: TRBD1
abundance: .
CDR3nt: TGCGCCAGCAGCCAAGTCCTCCGGGACAGGGGATACAATGAGCAGTTCTTC
CDR3aa: CASSQVLRDRGYNEQFF

v_gene: TRBV5-1
j_gene: TRBJ2-7
d_gene: .
abundance: .
CDR3nt: TGCGCCAGCAGCCGGGACCCGGGCTACAATGAGCAGTACTTC
CDR3aa: CASSRDPGYNEQYF

v_gene: TRBV7-2
j_gene: TRBJ2-1
d_gene: TRBD2
abundance: many
CDR3nt: TGTGCCAGCAGCTTAGAAGCGGGGGGCTCCTACAATGAGCAGTTCTTC
CDR3aa: CASSLEAGGSYNEQFF

v_gene: TRBV25-1
j_gene: TRBJ2-4
d_gene: TRBD1
abundance: .
CDR3nt: TGTGCCAGCAGTGAATATAGGCAGGGGGCGGACATTCAGTACTTC
CDR3aa: CASSEYRQGADIQYF

v_gene: TRBV7-2
j_gene: TRBJ1-2
d_gene: TRBD1
abundance: .
CDR3nt: TGTGCCAGCAGCTTCGTTCGCGGGACAGTGGACAACTATGGCTACACCTTC
CDR3aa: CASSFVRGTVDNYGYTF

v_gene: TRBV6-2/TRBV6-3
j_gene: TRBJ2-1
d_gene: .
abundance: .
CDR3nt: TGTGCCAGCAGTTACATGGGGCGAGACAATGAGCAGTTCTTC
CDR3aa: CASSYMGRDNEQFF

v_gene: TRBV4-1
j_gene: TRBJ1-1
d_gene: .
abundance: .
CDR3nt: TGCGCCAGCAGTTGGGCCCGGACGGGCATGAACACTGAAGCTTTCTTT
CDR3aa: CASSWARTGMNTEAFF

v_gene: TRBV3-1
j_gene: TRBJ2-1
d_gene: TRBD2
abundance: .
CDR3nt: TGTGCCAGCAGCCTCGGACTAGCGGGGGCCTACAATGAGCAGTTCTTC
CDR3aa: CASSLGLAGAYNEQFF

v_gene: TRBV7-6
j_gene: TRBJ2-7
d_gene: .
abundance: .
CDR3nt: TGTGCCAGCAGCCCCAGGTTTTCCTACGAGCAGTACTTC
CDR3aa: CASSPRFSYEQYF

v_gene: TRBV6-6
j_gene: TRBJ2-1
d_gene: .
abundance: .
CDR3nt: TGTGCCAGCACCCCAGGGGTCTTCTCCTACAATGAGCAGTTCTTC
CDR3aa: CASTPGVFSYNEQFF

v_gene: TRBV4-3
j_gene: TRBJ1-2
d_gene: TRBD1
abundance: few
CDR3nt: TGCGCCAGCAGCCAAGTCAAGGACAGGGGACACTACACCTTC
CDR3aa: CASSQVKDRGHYTF

v_gene: TRBV6-4
j_gene: TRBJ1-1
d_gene: .
abundance: .
CDR3nt: TGTGCCAGCAGTACTTCAACCGAAACTGAAGCTTTCTTT
CDR3aa: CASSTSTETEAFF

v_gene: TRBV20-1
j_gene: TRBJ2-1
d_gene: TRBD2
abundance: .
CDR3nt: TGCAGCCTGCAGCGGCTAGCGGAGTACAATGAGCAGTTCTTC
CDR3aa: CSLQRLAEYNEQFF

v_gene: TRBV6-5
j_gene: TRBJ2-7
d_gene: .
abundance: .
CDR3nt: TGTGCCAGCACCACCGACCGGGGGGCGGGGTCCTACGAGCAGTACTTC
CDR3aa: CASTTDRGAGSYEQYF

v_gene: TRBV7-2
j_gene: TRBJ2-5
d_gene: TRBD1
abundance: .
CDR3nt: TGTGCCAGCAGCGTAGACAGGGGAAGGGAGACCCAGTACTTC
CDR3aa: CASSVDRGRETQYF